These 13 T cell receptor beta chains share one sample of origin, sequenced in a study of identical twins. Via MiXCR, TCRdb re-called the 5' RACE reads, giving one row per CDR3 protein. The sample consists of a few hundred thousand distinct CDR3 sequences, around a sixth of them appearing once. Material: naive T cells sorted from blood. Receptors were obtained from a man aged 45-65 years in good health.

This clonotype was counted a few times. The chain is built from TRBV29-1 and TRBJ2-7; D call uncertain. The ends were cut back, 4 bases at V and 3 bases at J, with 10 bases in the middle. The CDR3 has 12 residues. Germline CDR1 is SQVTM and CDR2 is ANQGSEA. CDR3 DNA sequence: TGCAGCGTTGTCCACGGCGGCTACGAGCAGTACTTC. Its protein product is CSVVHGGYEQYF.

This clonotype was detected a few times. The chain carries TRBV6-1 and TRBJ1-6; tentatively, D is TRBD1 (5 bases). CDR1 is MNHNS and CDR2 is SASEGT in the germline V gene. V was cut by 5 bases and J by 5 bases, with 13 bases left in between. The CDR3 covers 15 residues. In nucleotides, the CDR3 is TGTGCCAGCAGTCCCGGGGGAGGTAATAATTCACCCCTCCACTTT. This sequence encodes CASSPGGGNNSPLHF.

The chain couples TRBV10-1 to TRBJ2-1; tentative D call: TRBD1 (6 bases). CDR1 WNHNN and CDR2 SYGVQD come from the germline V gene (reference sequence). The V gene lost 5 bases and the J gene lost 7 bases, with 18 bases spanning the gap. The CDR3 is made up of 15 amino acids. This chain's CDR3 is CASSREGDAFNEQFF. The CDR3 DNA reads as TGCGCCAGCAGTAGAGAGGGGGACGCTTTTAATGAGCAGTTCTTC.

The chain combines TRBV5-1 with TRBJ2-7, with D tentatively TRBD1 (6 bases). This CDR3 is 17 amino acids long. Germline assignment: CDR1 SGHRS and CDR2 YFSETQ. The V gene lost 5 bases and the J gene lost 1 base, with 22 bases spanning the gap. The CDR3 DNA sequence: TGCGCCAGCAGGCTCGAGACAGGCACCTTTCCGTCCTACGAGCAGTACTTC. Translation gives CASRLETGTFPSYEQYF.

At least ten counts were recorded for this clonotype. CDR3 sequence (DNA): TGTGCCAGCAGCTCTACCAGGGCTGGGGCCAACGTCCTGACTTTC. It specifies CASSSTRAGANVLTF. The V call is TRBV7-2, the J call TRBJ2-6, with D possibly TRBD1 on 5 matching bases. The germline V and J ends were trimmed by 4 bases and 2 bases, with 9 bases remaining between them. Per germline, CDR1 SGHTA and CDR2 FQGNSA. CDR3 length: 15 residues.

This clonotype appeared many times. The chain recombines TRBV6-5 with TRBJ2-3; possibly TRBD2 for D (6 bases). The ends were cut back, 4 bases at V and 4 bases at J, with 18 bases in the middle. CDR1 is MNHEY and CDR2 is SVGAGI in the germline V gene. CDR3 length: 16 residues. The chain's CDR3 is CASSSPSEGSSDTQYF. The CDR3 bases are TGTGCCAGCAGTTCCCCCTCGGAGGGGTCCTCAGATACGCAGTATTTT.

The chain couples TRBV29-1 to TRBJ2-6, with unresolved D. Germline-derived CDR1 and CDR2 are SQVTM and ANQGSEA. V lost 3 bases to trimming and J lost 0 bases, with 3 bases between them. The CDR3 extends over 13 amino acids. CDR3 nucleotide sequence: TGCAGCGTTGACCTCTCTGGGGCCAACGTCCTGACTTTC. Amino acids: CSVDLSGANVLTF.

This chain connects TRBV20-1 to TRBJ2-2; D is unresolved. Looked up from germline, CDR1 is DFQATT and CDR2 is SNEGSKA (reference sequence). Between the trimmed V and J ends, which lost 0 bases and 5 bases, there was a span of 13 bases. There are 15 residues in the CDR3. CDR3 DNA sequence: TGCAGTGCTAGAGAAGTGGGGATTGGAACCGGGGAGCTGTTTTTT. This codes for CSAREVGIGTGELFF.

This clonotype was picked up many times. V gene TRBV10-3 combines with J gene TRBJ1-2; D is ambiguous. Trimming left V 5 bases short and J 0 bases short, with 10 bases between. CDR1 ENHRY and CDR2 SYGVKD come from the germline V gene. The CDR3 length is 14 residues. CDR3 sequence (DNA): TGTGCCATCAGTTTGGAGGGAACTAACTATGGCTACACCTTC. It codes for CAISLEGTNYGYTF.

This clonotype occurred a few times. This chain joins TRBV5-1 and TRBJ2-5; 11 nucleotides agree with TRBD1. The CDR3 extends over 15 amino acids. V shed 4 bases, J shed 4 bases, and the junction held 6 bases outside the gene matches. The V gene's germline CDR1 is SGHRS and CDR2 YFSETQ. The CDR3 DNA sequence: TGCGCCAGCAGCCAGGACAGGGGGCTAGGAGAGACCCAGTACTTC. Its protein is CASSQDRGLGETQYF.

This clonotype was observed at least ten times. The J gene is TRBJ1-2, the V gene TRBV30; 7 bases are a match to TRBD1. This CDR3 is 13 amino acids long. V trimming: 2 bases; J trimming: 7 bases; junction bases outside the gene matches: 7. In germline, CDR1 is GTSNPN, CDR2 SVGIG (reference sequence). The CDR3 region is CAWSLMTGLGYTF. The CDR3 DNA follows: TGTGCCTGGAGTCTTATGACAGGGCTTGGCTACACCTTC.

Ten or more counts support this clonotype. CDR3 coding DNA: TGTGCCACCTCGTGGCAGGGGGCCTACGAGCAGTACTTC. It encodes CATSWQGAYEQYF. The rearrangement uses TRBV7-2 and TRBJ2-7; 7 bases map to TRBD1. V trimming: 10 bases; J trimming: 2 bases; junction bases outside the gene matches: 8. Germline-derived CDR1 and CDR2 are SGHTA and FQGNSA. The CDR3 runs 13 residues.

This sequence joins TRBV4-3 and TRBJ1-2, with D perhaps matching TRBD1 (6 bases). The germline CDR1 and CDR2 sequences are LGHNA and YSLEER. The CDR3 has 17 residues. Trimming pared 0 bases from V and 5 bases from J, leaving 19 bases between. CDR3 in amino acids: CASSQEFGMTGKYGYTF. CDR3 nucleotides: TGCGCCAGCAGCCAAGAGTTTGGAATGACAGGAAAATATGGCTACACCTTC.